One and the same sample provided the 17 T cell receptor beta chains below, sequenced in a study of shared clonotypes between healthy human individuals. The assay was immunoSEQ multiplex PCR, and TCRdb's table has in-frame clones only and misses some. The sample has about 1 million clones, about 74% seen once; the top ten hold roughly 1.5%. What was sequenced was memory CD4+ T cells sorted from blood. Subset described: CD45RA-negative fraction. These receptors all stem from a man aged 18 to 30 in good health.

This clone was seen a handful of times. V usage is TRBV7-2 and J usage is TRBJ2-3; 13 nucleotides line up with TRBD2. The trim removed 4 bases at V and 8 bases at J, leaving 12 bases unmatched. Germline V gene data show CDR1 as SGHTA and CDR2 as FQGNSA. CDR3 length: 17 residues. The CDR3 bases are TGTGCCAGCAGCTCGAGGACTAGCGGGAGTAAAGCCGCTACGCAGTATTTT. It encodes CASSSRTSGSKAATQYF.

The chain couples TRBV5-1 to TRBJ2-2; D is ambiguous. The length of the CDR3 is 15 residues. Germline loops: CDR1 SGHRS, CDR2 YFSETQ. Trimming removed 3 bases at V and 3 bases at J, with 12 bases between. The CDR3 DNA is TGCGCCAGCAGCTCGCTGAGGTGGGACACCGGGGAGCTGTTTTTT. Its protein is CASSSLRWDTGELFF.

V usage is TRBV19 and J usage is TRBJ2-3, with TRBD2 as a possible D gene (5 bases). V was pared by 7 bases and J by 10 bases, with 27 bases between. The CDR3 consists of 16 residues. The germline V gene encodes CDR1 LNHDA and CDR2 SQIVND (reference sequence). In DNA, the CDR3 is TGTGCCAGTAAGGAGAAGGGCGGTCAGCCGGGATGGTCGCAGTATTTT. The encoded protein is CASKEKGGQPGWSQYF.

The rearrangement links TRBV7-9 to TRBJ2-7, with 8 nucleotides matching TRBD1. Germline V lookup: CDR1 SEHNR, CDR2 FQNEAQ (reference sequence). The CDR3 consists of 15 residues. With 3 bases clipped from V and 2 bases from J, the junction kept 6 bases outside the gene matches. DNA for the CDR3: TGTGCCAGCAGCTTCCTGATGGACAGGGCCTACGAGCAGTACTTC. As protein: CASSFLMDRAYEQYF.

This chain joins TRBV30 and TRBJ2-3, with 9 positions matching TRBD1. In germline, CDR1 is GTSNPN, CDR2 SVGIG (reference sequence). The CDR3 loop spans 14 amino acids. V was clipped by 0 bases and J by 12 bases; unmatched bases: 10. The CDR3 region is CAWSVQGAGVGQYF. DNA for the CDR3: TGTGCCTGGAGTGTACAGGGGGCGGGGGTCGGTCAGTATTTT. Filled out from reference TRBV30 and TRBJ2-3, the complete variable domain reads SQTIHQWPATLVQPVGSPLSLECTVEGTSNPNLYWYRQAAGRGLQLLFYSVGIGQISSEVPQNLSASRPQDRQFILSSKKLLLSDSGFYLCAWSVQGAGVGQYFGPGTRLTVL.

This clone has only a few counts. The chain links TRBV25-1 to TRBJ2-3; 11 bases are shared with TRBD2. The CDR3 loop spans 16 amino acids. The germline V gene has CDR1 MGHDK and CDR2 SYGVNS. Unmatched junction bases numbered 8, after V lost 7 bases and J lost 2 bases. Written as DNA, the CDR3 is TGTGCCAGCACCCCCGGGACTAGCGGAGCCACAGATACGCAGTATTTT. Its protein product is CASTPGTSGATDTQYF.

J is TRBJ1-2 and V is TRBV5-1; D gene ambiguous. Looked up from germline, CDR1 is SGHRS and CDR2 is YFSETQ. The V and J ends lost 4 bases and 4 bases respectively, with 11 bases between them. The CDR3 consists of 13 residues. This CDR3 is CASSLMEAYGYTF. The CDR3 DNA reads TGCGCCAGCAGCCTGATGGAGGCCTATGGCTACACCTTC.

This chain uses TRBV6-6 with TRBJ1-5; maybe TRBD1 (6 bases). The germline V gene has CDR1 MNHNY and CDR2 SVGAGI (reference sequence). Deletions cut 5 bases from V and 0 bases from J, with 14 bases between. This CDR3 region has 16 residues. CDR3 in amino acids: CASSPKGTRSNQPQHF. The CDR3 coding sequence is TGTGCCAGCAGTCCAAAAGGGACACGTAGCAATCAGCCCCAGCATTTT.

Regarding this clone: The identical CDR3 is also encoded by other nucleotide sequences in the sample. The gene calls are TRBV19 and TRBJ1-5, with unresolved D. The CDR3 is made up of 13 amino acids. CDR1 is LNHDA, CDR2 SQIVND, per germline (reference sequence). V was cut by 3 bases and J by 4 bases, with 7 bases left in between. CDR3 protein: CASSIGQNQPQHF. As DNA, the CDR3 is TGTGCCAGTAGTATCGGTCAAAATCAGCCCCAGCATTTT.

The chain combines TRBV28 with TRBJ2-1; no definite D call. This CDR3 spans 12 amino acids. Germline lookup yields CDR1 MDHEN and CDR2 SYDVKM. Deletions cut 4 bases from V and 10 bases from J, with 11 bases between. The CDR3: CASSSRSWEQFF. In DNA, the CDR3 is TGTGCCAGCAGTTCCCGGTCCTGGGAGCAGTTCTTC.

This chain uses TRBV5-6 with TRBJ1-1; TRBD1 might be the D (6 bases). Germline CDR1 SGHDT, CDR2 YYEEEE. Between the trimmed V and J ends, which lost 3 bases and 1 base, there was a span of 10 bases. This CDR3 is built from 14 residues. The CDR3 region is CASSWGRGNTEAFF. In DNA, the CDR3 is TGTGCCAGCAGCTGGGGGCGGGGGAACACTGAAGCTTTCTTT.

The gene calls are TRBV6-6 and TRBJ2-1; TRBD1 agrees at 9 bases. This CDR3 region has 15 residues. Germline CDR1 MNHNY, CDR2 SVGAGI (reference sequence). V lost 5 bases to trimming and J lost 8 bases; unmatched junction nucleotides: 10. The CDR3 nucleotides are TGTGCCAGCAGTGGCCGGACAGGGGTGGGCGATGAGCAGTTCTTC. It codes for CASSGRTGVGDEQFF.

The chain carries TRBV6-5 and TRBJ1-2; D gene ambiguous. Germline V gives CDR1 MNHEY, CDR2 SVGAGI. V dropped 4 bases and J dropped 7 bases, with 19 bases sitting between them. The CDR3 contains 15 residues. The CDR3 nucleotides read TGTGCCAGCAGTTCCCAGGACGGAGCTAGGCTTGGCTACACCTTC. It yields the protein CASSSQDGARLGYTF.

J is TRBJ2-7 and V is TRBV28; D uncertain. The CDR3 loop spans 13 amino acids. Trimming stripped 10 bases from V and 5 bases from J, with 18 bases between. Germline CDR1 reads MDHEN; CDR2 reads SYDVKM. The CDR3 loop is CATTPPGVHEQYF. The CDR3 DNA follows: TGTGCCACCACCCCCCCTGGCGTCCACGAGCAGTACTTC.

The chain links TRBV5-1 to TRBJ2-3; D possibly corresponds to TRBD2 (5 bases). CDR3 length: 16 residues. The V gene lost 3 bases and the J gene lost 0 bases, with 14 bases spanning the gap. The germline CDR1 and CDR2 sequences are SGHRS and YFSETQ. CDR3 residues: CASSSSPTGSTDTQYF. The CDR3 region has the DNA TGCGCCAGCAGCTCCTCCCCGACGGGGAGCACAGATACGCAGTATTTT.

J is TRBJ1-2 and V is TRBV10-2, with D tentatively TRBD1 (6 bases). Trimming removed 6 bases from V and 5 bases from J, with 16 bases in between. The CDR3 extends over 14 amino acids. In germline, CDR1 is WSHSY, CDR2 SAAADI. This CDR3 is CASSLGQRGYGYTF. As DNA, the CDR3 is TGCGCCAGCAGCCTAGGACAGAGAGGATATGGCTACACCTTC.

This clone showed up just a few times. The genes are TRBV4-1 and TRBJ2-5, with TRBD1 matching over 10 bases. Unmatched junction bases numbered 9, after V lost 3 bases and J lost 5 bases. The germline CDR1 and CDR2 sequences are MGHRA and YSYEKL. The CDR3 consists of 16 residues. The CDR3 bases are TGCGCCAGCAGCCATCCGTCCCGGGACAGGGGCGAGACCCAGTACTTC. As protein: CASSHPSRDRGETQYF.